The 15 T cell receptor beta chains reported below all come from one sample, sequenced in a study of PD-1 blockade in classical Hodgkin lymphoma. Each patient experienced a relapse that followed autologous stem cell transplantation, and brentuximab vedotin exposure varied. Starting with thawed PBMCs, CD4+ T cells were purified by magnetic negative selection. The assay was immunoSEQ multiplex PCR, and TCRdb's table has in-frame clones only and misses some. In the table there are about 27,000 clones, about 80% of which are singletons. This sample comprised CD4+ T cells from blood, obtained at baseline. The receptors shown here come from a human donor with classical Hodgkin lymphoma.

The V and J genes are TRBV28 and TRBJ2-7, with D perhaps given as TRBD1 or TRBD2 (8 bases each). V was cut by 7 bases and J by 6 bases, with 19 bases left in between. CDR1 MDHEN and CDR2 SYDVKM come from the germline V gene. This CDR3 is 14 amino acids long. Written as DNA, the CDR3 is TGTGCCAGCATCCCACCGGGAGGGACAGGCGAGCAGTACTTC. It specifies CASIPPGGTGEQYF.

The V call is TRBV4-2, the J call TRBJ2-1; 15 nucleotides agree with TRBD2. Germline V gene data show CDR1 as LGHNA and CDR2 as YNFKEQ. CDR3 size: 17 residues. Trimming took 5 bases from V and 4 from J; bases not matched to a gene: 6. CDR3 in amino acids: CASSSGTSGGRYNEQFF. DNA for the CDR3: TGTGCCAGCAGCTCTGGGACTAGCGGGGGGCGGTACAATGAGCAGTTCTTC.

The CDR3 region is CASSLQGALVNEKLFF. DNA of the CDR3: TGTGCCAGCAGCCTACAGGGGGCCTTAGTTAATGAAAAACTGTTTTTT. The chain carries TRBV7-8 and TRBJ1-4; 9 nucleotides agree with TRBD1. This CDR3 is 16 amino acids long. With V trimmed by 5 bases and J by 4 bases, 8 bases remained unmatched. The germline CDR1 and CDR2 sequences are SGHVS and FQNEAQ. The entire variable domain, with the rest obtained from reference TRBV7-8 and TRBJ1-4, is as follows: GAGVSQSPRYKVAKRGQDVALRCDPISGHVSLFWYQQALGQGPEFLTYFQNEAQLDKSGLPSDRFFAERPEGSVSTLKIQRTQQEDSAVYLCASSLQGALVNEKLFFGSGTQLSVL.

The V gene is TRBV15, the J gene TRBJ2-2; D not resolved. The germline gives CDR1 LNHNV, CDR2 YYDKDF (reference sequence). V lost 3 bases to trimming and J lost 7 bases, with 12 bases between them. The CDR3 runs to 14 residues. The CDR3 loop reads CATSRATKYGELFF. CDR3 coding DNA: TGTGCCACCAGCAGGGCAACGAAGTACGGGGAGCTGTTTTTT.

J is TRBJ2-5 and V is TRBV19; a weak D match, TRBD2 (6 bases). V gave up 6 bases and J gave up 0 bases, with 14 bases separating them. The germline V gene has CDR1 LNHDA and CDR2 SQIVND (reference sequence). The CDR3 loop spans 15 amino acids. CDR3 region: CASRRDSEYQETQYF. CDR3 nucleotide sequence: TGTGCCAGTAGAAGGGACTCGGAGTACCAAGAGACCCAGTACTTC.

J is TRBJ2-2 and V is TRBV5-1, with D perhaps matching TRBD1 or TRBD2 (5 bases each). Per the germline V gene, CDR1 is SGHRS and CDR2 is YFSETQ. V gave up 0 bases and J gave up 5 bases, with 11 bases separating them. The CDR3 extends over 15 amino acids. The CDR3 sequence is CASSLVLEGTGELFF. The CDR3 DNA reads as TGCGCCAGCAGCTTGGTCCTTGAGGGGACCGGGGAGCTGTTTTTT.

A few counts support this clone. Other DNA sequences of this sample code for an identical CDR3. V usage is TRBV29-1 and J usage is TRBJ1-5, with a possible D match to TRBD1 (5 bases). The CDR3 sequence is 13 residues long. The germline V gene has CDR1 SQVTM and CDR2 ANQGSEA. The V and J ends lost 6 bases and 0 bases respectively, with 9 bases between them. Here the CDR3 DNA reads TGCAGCGTAACTGACAGTAGCAATCAGCCCCAGCATTTT. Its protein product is CSVTDSSNQPQHF.

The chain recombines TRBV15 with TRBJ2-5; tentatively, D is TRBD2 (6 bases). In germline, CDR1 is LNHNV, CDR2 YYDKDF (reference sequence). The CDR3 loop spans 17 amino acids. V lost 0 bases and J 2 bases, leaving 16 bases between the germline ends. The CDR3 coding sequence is TGTGCCACCAGCAGAGATTCCCCAGGACTAATTCAAGAGACCCAGTACTTC. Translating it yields CATSRDSPGLIQETQYF.

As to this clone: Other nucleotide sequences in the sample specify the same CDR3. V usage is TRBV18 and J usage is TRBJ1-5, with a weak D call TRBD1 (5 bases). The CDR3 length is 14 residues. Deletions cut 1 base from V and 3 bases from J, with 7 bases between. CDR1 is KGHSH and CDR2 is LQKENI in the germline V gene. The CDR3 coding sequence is TGTGCCAGCTCACCACAGGGGAACAATCAGCCCCAGCATTTT. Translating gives CASSPQGNNQPQHF. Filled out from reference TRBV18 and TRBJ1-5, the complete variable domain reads NAGVMQNPRHLVRRRGQEARLRCSPMKGHSHVYWYRQLPEEGLKFMVYLQKENIIDESGMPKERFSAEFPKEGPSILRIQQVVRGDSAAYFCASSPQGNNQPQHFGDGTRLSIL.

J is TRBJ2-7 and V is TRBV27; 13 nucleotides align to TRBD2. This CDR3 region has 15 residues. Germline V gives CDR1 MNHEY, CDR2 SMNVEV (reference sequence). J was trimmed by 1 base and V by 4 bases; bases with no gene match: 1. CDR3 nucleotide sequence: TGTGCCAGCAGTTCACTAGCGGGAGGGTCCTACGAGCAGTACTTC. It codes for CASSSLAGGSYEQYF.

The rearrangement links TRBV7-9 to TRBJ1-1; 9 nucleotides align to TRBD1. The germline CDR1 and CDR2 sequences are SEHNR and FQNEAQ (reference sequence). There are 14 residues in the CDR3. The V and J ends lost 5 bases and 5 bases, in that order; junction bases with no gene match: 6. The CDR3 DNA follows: TGTGCCAGCAGCGTGTACAGGGGGCGGACTGAAGCTTTCTTT. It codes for CASSVYRGRTEAFF.

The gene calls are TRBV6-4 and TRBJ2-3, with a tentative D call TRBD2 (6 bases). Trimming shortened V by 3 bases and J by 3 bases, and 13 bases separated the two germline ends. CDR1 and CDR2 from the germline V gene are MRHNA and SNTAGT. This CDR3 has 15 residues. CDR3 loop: CASSEYRLVTDTQYF. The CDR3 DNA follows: TGTGCCAGCAGTGAATACCGACTAGTGACAGATACGCAGTATTTT.

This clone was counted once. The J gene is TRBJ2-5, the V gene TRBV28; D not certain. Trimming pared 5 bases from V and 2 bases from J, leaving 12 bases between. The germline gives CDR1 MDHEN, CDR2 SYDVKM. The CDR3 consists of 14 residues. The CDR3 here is CASSTRTVQETQYF. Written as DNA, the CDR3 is TGTGCCAGCAGTACACGGACGGTTCAAGAGACCCAGTACTTC.

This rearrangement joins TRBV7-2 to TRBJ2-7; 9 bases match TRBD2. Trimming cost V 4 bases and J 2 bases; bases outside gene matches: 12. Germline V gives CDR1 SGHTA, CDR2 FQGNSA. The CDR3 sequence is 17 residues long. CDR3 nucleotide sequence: TGTGCCAGCAGCTGGGGACGGGGCGGGGGGGCCACCTACGAGCAGTACTTC. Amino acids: CASSWGRGGGATYEQYF.

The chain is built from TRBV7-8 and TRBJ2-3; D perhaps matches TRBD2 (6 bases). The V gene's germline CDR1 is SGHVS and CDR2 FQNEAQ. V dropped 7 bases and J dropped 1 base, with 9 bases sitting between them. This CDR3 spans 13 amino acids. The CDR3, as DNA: TGTGCCAGCACTAGCGACCGCACAGATACGCAGTATTTT. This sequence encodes CASTSDRTDTQYF.